One and the same sample provided the 23 T cell receptor beta chains below, sequenced in a study of blood T cells in healthy people across ages. Using a J-beta primer mix together with a sample-barcoded 5' primer, a second PCR was run for 7 to 11 cycles. From the 5' RACE reads, TCRdb called clonotypes with MiXCR, one entry per CDR3 protein. The sample lists some 1.6 million distinct CDR3 sequences, roughly 32% occurring once. Sample: blood. These receptors all stem from a woman younger than 45 in good health.

The rearrangement links TRBV2 to TRBJ2-7; 7 nucleotides match TRBD2. This CDR3 contains 13 residues. Germline trimming cut 7 bases from V and 3 bases from J; bases unmatched to any gene: 6. Looked up from germline, CDR1 is SNHLY and CDR2 is FYNNEI. The CDR3: CASTFSSGYEQYF. The DNA for the CDR3 is TGTGCCAGCACTTTTTCTAGCGGCTACGAGCAGTACTTC.

The chain uses TRBV10-3 and TRBJ2-1; TRBD2 aligns across 13 bases. This CDR3 is built from 14 residues. V trimming: 6 bases; J trimming: 6 bases; junction bases outside the gene matches: 2. Germline V CDR1 and CDR2: ENHRY, SYGVKD. The CDR3 nucleotides are TGTGCCATCAGGGGACTAGCGGGGTTCAATGAGCAGTTCTTC. As protein: CAIRGLAGFNEQFF.

This clonotype appeared many times. V and J are TRBV6-2 or TRBV6-3 and TRBJ2-7; D might be TRBD1 or TRBD2, each matching 5 bases. This CDR3 is 15 amino acids long. The germline CDR1 and CDR2 sequences are MNHEY and SVGEGT. Trimming stripped 2 bases from V and 1 base from J, with 12 bases between. In DNA form, the CDR3 reads TGTGCCAGCAGTTACCTTGGGACGGCATCCTACGAGCAGTACTTC. Translation: CASSYLGTASYEQYF.

The CDR3 sequence is CSAKFGGQANEQYF. In DNA form, the CDR3 reads TGCAGTGCTAAATTCGGGGGGCAGGCCAACGAGCAGTACTTC. J is TRBJ2-4 and V is TRBV20-1; possibly TRBD2 for D (7 bases). The end of the DNA is better explained by TRBJ2-7, so the J call may be wrong. The CDR3 contains 14 residues. Per germline, CDR1 DFQATT and CDR2 SNEGSKA (reference sequence).

In its sample, this clonotype was seen once. This clone may be a read error of a much larger clone one base away. J is TRBJ2-5 and V is TRBV7-3, with 12 bases lining up with TRBD2. This CDR3 region has 15 residues. Per germline, CDR1 SGHTA and CDR2 FQGTGA. For the CDR3, the DNA is TGTGCCAGCAGCCCCCTAGCGGGGGGGCCAGAGGCCCAGTACTTC. As protein: CASSPLAGGPEAQYF.

This chain joins TRBV20-1 and TRBJ2-4; 9 bases are a match to TRBD2. With 3 bases clipped from V and 0 bases from J, the junction kept 9 bases outside the gene matches. Germline V lookup: CDR1 DFQATT, CDR2 SNEGSKA (reference sequence). CDR3 length: 17 residues. CDR3 nucleotides: TGCAGTGCTAGGATTGCTAGCGGGGAAACAGCCAAAAACATTCAGTACTTC. As protein: CSARIASGETAKNIQYF.

This clonotype was counted a few times. The chain has TRBV6-1 and TRBJ1-2; 9 bases fit TRBD1. Trimming removed 4 bases from V and 6 bases from J; junction bases left unmatched: 12. The CDR3 is 16 residues long. Germline CDR1 reads MNHNS; CDR2 reads SASEGT. The CDR3 reads CASSGLIPGQGNGYTF. CDR3 DNA: TGTGCCAGCAGTGGACTAATCCCGGGACAGGGTAATGGCTACACCTTC.

About this clonotype: This could be a read error, since a much larger clone is one nucleotide away. The rearrangement links TRBV6-6 to TRBJ1-5, with 8 positions matching TRBD1. CDR3 length: 14 residues. Germline V gives CDR1 MNHNY, CDR2 SVGAGI (reference sequence). In DNA, the CDR3 is TGTGCCGGCAGTGGACAGGGAGGCAATCAGCCCCAGCATTTT. Amino acid sequence: CAGSGQGGNQPQHF.

The chain uses TRBV5-1 and TRBJ2-7; D possibly corresponds to TRBD1 (6 bases). The germline CDR1 and CDR2 sequences are SGHRS and YFSETQ. Deletions cut 0 bases from V and 2 bases from J, with 12 bases between. The CDR3 contains 15 residues. The CDR3 sequence is CASSLAGDTAYEQYF. DNA for the CDR3: TGCGCCAGCAGCTTGGCCGGGGACACCGCCTACGAGCAGTACTTC.

This clonotype was counted ten times or more. This sequence joins TRBV10-3 and TRBJ2-5; D is possibly TRBD1 (5 bases). The CDR3 has 14 amino acids. CDR1 and CDR2 from the germline V gene are ENHRY and SYGVKD. The V and J ends lost 0 bases and 2 bases respectively, with 7 bases between them. The CDR3 loop is CAISESRGQETQYF. CDR3 nucleotide sequence: TGTGCCATCAGTGAGTCAAGGGGTCAAGAGACCCAGTACTTC.

This clonotype was recorded once. The chain recombines TRBV14 with TRBJ1-1; perhaps TRBD1 as D (5 bases). The CDR3 totals 12 residues. V lost 8 bases to trimming and J lost 4 bases, with 11 bases between them. Germline V gene lookup returns CDR1 SGHDN and CDR2 FVKESK. The CDR3 here is CASRRDPTEAFF. Here the CDR3 DNA reads TGTGCCAGCCGTCGGGACCCCACTGAAGCTTTCTTT.

This chain connects TRBV20-1 to TRBJ2-3, with D hard to call. Germline lookup yields CDR1 DFQATT and CDR2 SNEGSKA (reference sequence). V lost 5 bases and J lost 0, with 12 bases in between. The CDR3 runs 14 residues. The CDR3 DNA reads TGCAGTGCTCGGCCGGATCGAAGCACAGATACGCAGTATTTT. It codes for CSARPDRSTDTQYF.

Of note for this clonotype: Germline and junction disagree at one end, which may indicate a read error. The gene calls are TRBV29-1 and TRBJ2-7; TRBD1 matches 10 bases. The CDR3 has 14 amino acids. Per the germline V gene, CDR1 is SQVTM and CDR2 is ANQGSEA. CDR3 nucleotide sequence: TGCAGCGTTGGAGGACAGGGGGTCTCCTACGGGCAGTACTTC. Protein product: CSVGGQGVSYGQYF.

Only a few counts were recorded for this clonotype. The chain couples TRBV7-9 to TRBJ2-3; TRBD2 might be the D (6 bases). The CDR3 consists of 15 residues. The germline CDR1 and CDR2 sequences are SEHNR and FQNEAQ (reference sequence). Deletions cut 4 bases from V and 9 bases from J, with 20 bases between. The CDR3 is CASSSYNGRGDTQYF. The CDR3 nucleotides read TGTGCCAGCAGCTCATATAACGGGAGAGGAGACACGCAGTATTTT.

Regarding this clonotype: The junction does not match germline at one end; this may be a read error. The rearrangement links TRBV5-1 to TRBJ2-5, with 7 bases aligning to TRBD2. CDR1 and CDR2 from the germline V gene are SGHRS and YFSETQ. The CDR3 length is 15 residues. The CDR3 nucleotides are TGCGCCAGCAGCCCCCTGGGGGGGGTCACGGAGACCCGGTACTTC. Its translation is CASSPLGGVTETRYF.

The V gene is TRBV5-1, the J gene TRBJ2-1; perhaps TRBD1 as D (5 bases). The end of the DNA fits TRBJ2-7 better, so the J call may be wrong. CDR1 is SGHRS, CDR2 YFSETQ, per germline. This CDR3 region has 14 residues. CDR3 bases: TGCGCCAGCACCAGGGAAAGCTCCTACAATGAGCAGTACTTC. Protein product: CASTRESSYNEQYF.

This clonotype occurred a few times. This chain links TRBV6-5 with TRBJ2-6; D is possibly TRBD2 (5 bases). Germline lookup yields CDR1 MNHEY and CDR2 SVGAGI. Trimming removed 7 bases at V and 4 bases at J, with 11 bases between. This CDR3 has 14 amino acids. The CDR3 nucleotides read TGTGCCAGCATGAGTGGGAGAGGGGCCAACGTCCTGACTTTC. Translation: CASMSGRGANVLTF.

This clonotype has just a few counts. This chain joins TRBV4-1 and TRBJ2-7; weak D call: TRBD2 (6 bases). The CDR3 sequence is 17 residues long. V was cut by 1 base and J by 0 bases, with 16 bases left in between. The germline V gene encodes CDR1 MGHRA and CDR2 YSYEKL. This CDR3 is CASSQVLIADNSYEQYF. The CDR3 DNA reads as TGCGCCAGCAGCCAAGTCCTGATAGCGGATAACTCCTACGAGCAGTACTTC.

In its sample, this clonotype was seen many times. This CDR3 is CASSVQGNTEAFF. As DNA, the CDR3 is TGTGCCAGCAGTGTGCAGGGGAACACTGAAGCTTTCTTT. The chain joins TRBV6-1 to TRBJ1-1; D is possibly TRBD1 (5 bases). Trimming stripped 4 bases from V and 1 base from J, with 7 bases between. The CDR3 is made up of 13 amino acids. CDR1 is MNHNS and CDR2 is SASEGT in the germline V gene.

Regarding this clonotype: The junction does not match germline at one end; this may be a read error. J is TRBJ2-7 and V is TRBV20-1, with TRBD1 matching 7 bases. The CDR3 spans 14 residues. CDR1 is DFQATT, CDR2 SNEGSKA, per germline (reference sequence). Here the CDR3 reads CSASQGTATYKQYF. The CDR3 DNA follows: TGCAGTGCTAGTCAGGGGACAGCTACCTACAAGCAGTACTTC.

This chain links TRBV28 with TRBJ2-4, with D maybe TRBD1 (5 bases). CDR1 is MDHEN, CDR2 SYDVKM, per germline. Deletions cut 7 bases from V and 0 bases from J, with 13 bases between. The CDR3 contains 15 residues. The CDR3 region is CASTHETVAKNIQYF. CDR3 nucleotides: TGTGCCAGCACTCACGAGACAGTAGCCAAAAACATTCAGTACTTC.

This clonotype was seen a few times. This chain links TRBV5-1 with TRBJ2-5, with no clear D. The germline gives CDR1 SGHRS, CDR2 YFSETQ. The CDR3 loop spans 14 amino acids. V lost 3 bases to trimming and J lost 4 bases, with 13 bases between them. CDR3 sequence (DNA): TGCGCCAGCAGCTCATCCATGGACGGAGAGACCCAGTACTTC. This gives the protein CASSSSMDGETQYF.

The V and J genes are TRBV2 and TRBJ1-1; D not resolved. This CDR3 contains 16 residues. The germline V gene has CDR1 SNHLY and CDR2 FYNNEI. V lost 9 bases and J lost 4, with 24 bases in between. The CDR3 here is CASRALLGRSGTEAFF. CDR3 DNA sequence: TGTGCCAGTCGAGCTTTGTTGGGCAGGTCGGGCACTGAAGCTTTCTTT.